What follows is one T cell receptor beta chain and its context. CDR1 and CDR2 from the germline V gene are SNHLY and FYNNEI. V was pared by 4 bases and J by 0 bases, with 4 bases of the junction left unmatched. The CDR3 runs 16 residues. This entry belongs to a study of blood T cell repertoires in COVID-19. Looking at the study overall: Specimens from acute and convalescent COVID-19 originated in the United States, Italy and Spain. The analysed material was cDNA or gDNA that came from T cells, B-cell-depleted T cells, or PBMCs.

Under the authors' procedure: Amplification of reference gene primers was used by the study to estimate nucleated cell counts. TCRdb's table, derived via immunoSEQ multiplex PCR, lists solely in-frame clones and lacks some. Clone size and the V and J calls come from that table; the DNA yielded D and trimming. Among under 350,000 clones, over 75% were seen once, and the ten largest hold approximately 12%. The chain couples TRBV2 to TRBJ1-1; TRBD1 aligns across 11 bases. The specimen was peripheral blood. This TCR was sampled from a human donor in a cohort sampled during active COVID-19. For the CDR3, the DNA is TGTGCCAGCAGTGTGGGACAGGGGGGGATGAACACTGAAGCTTTCTTT. Its translation is CASSVGQGGMNTEAFF. Combining the CDR3 with reference TRBV2 and TRBJ1-1 gives the whole variable domain EPEVTQTPSHQVTQMGQEVILRCVPISNHLYFYWYRQILGQKVEFLVSFYNNEISEKSEIFDDQFSVERPDGSNFTLKIRSTKLEDSAMYFCASSVGQGGMNTEAFFGQGTRLTVV.